A single sample gave rise to the 28 T cell receptor beta chains below, sequenced in a study of T cells in Graves' hyperthyroidism and ophthalmopathy. Amplified TCR beta CDR3 regions derived from RNA transcripts. First-round RT-PCR of the TCR CDR3 relied on the HTBI primer set. TCRdb ran MiXCR on the multiplex PCR reads and lists one entry per CDR3 protein. The table shows 150,000 to 200,000 distinct CDR3 sequences, with around 8.9% occurring only once. Sequenced sample: blood. The origin of the receptors is a woman younger than 35 with Graves' hyperthyroidism that later progressed to Graves' ophthalmopathy.

In this sample, this clonotype turned up many times. The J gene is TRBJ2-3, the V gene TRBV30, with D perhaps assigned TRBD1 or TRBD2 (5 bases each). Trimming removed 4 bases from V and 2 bases from J, with 19 bases in between. The V gene's germline CDR1 is GTSNPN and CDR2 SVGIG (reference sequence). This CDR3 comprises 16 residues. CDR3 nucleotide sequence: TGTGCCTGGAAAAGGGGTGGCGGGTCCAACACAGATACGCAGTATTTT. This translates into CAWKRGGGSNTDTQYF.

This sequence joins TRBV5-4 and TRBJ2-1; tentative D call: TRBD2 (7 bases). Deletions cut 4 bases from V and 4 bases from J, with 18 bases between. The CDR3 runs to 16 residues. Germline V lookup: CDR1 SGHNT, CDR2 YYREEE (reference sequence). The CDR3 DNA is TGTGCCAGCAGCCCCCCACGGGGGGCTTCGTACAATGAGCAGTTCTTC. Translated: CASSPPRGASYNEQFF.

The genes are TRBV7-6 and TRBJ2-2; tentatively, D is TRBD1 or TRBD2 (5 bases each). V was cut by 3 bases and J by 6 bases, with 8 bases left in between. Germline V gene sequence: CDR1 SGHVS, CDR2 FNYEAQ. This CDR3 is built from 13 residues. CDR3 sequence: CASSFLGAGELFF. CDR3 bases: TGTGCCAGCAGCTTTCTGGGGGCCGGGGAGCTGTTTTTT. The full variable domain, with the rest looked up from reference TRBV7-6 and TRBJ2-2, is GAGVSQSPRYKVTKRGQDVALRCDPISGHVSLYWYRQALGQGPEFLTYFNYEAQQDKSGLPNDRFSAERPEGSISTLTIQRTEQRDSAMYRCASSFLGAGELFFGEGSRLTVL.

The rearrangement joins TRBV20-1 to TRBJ2-5; 8 positions agree with TRBD2. Per germline, CDR1 DFQATT and CDR2 SNEGSKA (reference sequence). This CDR3 comprises 14 residues. The junction had 7 bases not matched to a gene; V was cut back by 3 bases and J by 4 bases. The CDR3 coding sequence is TGCAGTGCTAGTTTCCGGGGGGGCCGAGAGACCCAGTACTTC. Protein product: CSASFRGGRETQYF.

This clonotype was seen ten or more times. This chain connects TRBV14 to TRBJ1-1; D is perhaps TRBD1 (5 bases). The CDR3 is made up of 17 amino acids. V was trimmed by 4 bases and J by 2 bases, leaving 20 bases between them. Germline-derived CDR1 and CDR2 are SGHDN and FVKESK. The CDR3 nucleotides are TGTGCCAGCAGCCCCTCTCTCAGGGCGAGTGGAAACACTGAAGCTTTCTTT. Translating it yields CASSPSLRASGNTEAFF.

This clonotype showed up just a few times. This could be a read error, since a much larger clone is one nucleotide away. V usage is TRBV11-2 and J usage is TRBJ2-5, with 7 bases that match TRBD1. The CDR3 totals 14 residues. The germline V gene encodes CDR1 SGHAT and CDR2 FQNNGV. Trimming removed 6 bases from V and 1 base from J; junction bases left unmatched: 5. CDR3 amino acids: CASRARTGQETQYF. Here the CDR3 DNA reads TGTGCCAGCAGAGCCCGGACAGGCCAAGAGACCCAGTACTTC.

This clonotype appeared once. The J gene is TRBJ2-5, the V gene TRBV7-6; the D gene is possibly TRBD2 (5 bases). The germline gives CDR1 SGHVS, CDR2 FNYEAQ. V shed 1 base and J shed 5 bases, with 14 bases lying between them. The CDR3 is 15 amino acids. In nucleotides, the CDR3 is TGTGCCAGCAGCTTAGGGAGAGGGTCTCGGGAGACCCAGTACTTC. Translated: CASSLGRGSRETQYF.

V gene TRBV5-1 combines with J gene TRBJ2-1; 7 bases agree with TRBD2. CDR3 length: 15 residues. The trim removed 1 base at V and 0 bases at J, leaving 1 base unmatched. Germline CDR1 and CDR2: SGHRS and YFSETQ. The CDR3 region is CASSLLAVSYNEQFF. DNA for the CDR3: TGCGCCAGCAGCTTGCTAGCGGTCTCCTACAATGAGCAGTTCTTC.

This rearrangement joins TRBV19 to TRBJ2-3; TRBD1 is a possible D gene (6 bases). Germline assignment: CDR1 LNHDA and CDR2 SQIVND (reference sequence). The CDR3 has 15 amino acids. With 9 bases removed from V and 0 bases from J, the gap between germline ends came to 16 bases. The CDR3 nucleotides are TGTGCCAGCAGAGCCTTGGGGGCTAGCACAGATACGCAGTATTTT. This sequence encodes CASRALGASTDTQYF.

This clonotype was counted only a few times. A much bigger clone sits one base away, suggesting this may be a read error. The chain couples TRBV7-9 to TRBJ2-7; TRBD1 aligns across 11 bases. Germline V gene lookup returns CDR1 SEHNR and CDR2 FQNEAQ (reference sequence). The CDR3 is made up of 17 amino acids. Here the CDR3 reads CASSLAGRTGGVYGQYF. CDR3 nucleotides: TGTGCCAGCAGCTTAGCGGGACGGACAGGGGGCGTCTACGGGCAGTACTTC.

This clonotype was detected a few times. Given a much more abundant clone one base away, this may be a read error. This CDR3 is missing its conserved last phenylalanine or tryptophan, likely due to a read error. The genes are TRBV6-1 and TRBJ1-5; no clear D gene. V lost 0 bases and J lost 3, with 15 bases in between. Germline CDR1 is MNHNS and CDR2 is SASEGT. The CDR3 is 17 amino acids. The CDR3 nucleotides are TGTGCCAGCAGTGAAGCGGTCGCGGGTTTTGCCAATCAGCCCCAGCATCTT. It specifies CASSEAVAGFANQPQHL.

This clonotype was recorded at least ten times. The chain combines TRBV20-1 with TRBJ2-3; 15 bases agree with TRBD2. Germline values: CDR1 DFQATT, CDR2 SNEGSKA (reference sequence). V trimming: 4 bases; J trimming: 4 bases; junction bases outside the gene matches: 6. This CDR3 comprises 16 residues. The CDR3 is CSAIGLAGGRADTQYF. CDR3 nucleotide sequence: TGCAGTGCTATAGGACTAGCGGGGGGGCGTGCAGATACGCAGTATTTT.

The genes are TRBV5-1 and TRBJ1-3; tentatively, D is TRBD1 (5 bases). There are 13 residues in the CDR3. Germline loops: CDR1 SGHRS, CDR2 YFSETQ. V dropped 3 bases and J dropped 3 bases, with 7 bases sitting between them. Here the CDR3 reads CASSSQDGNTIYF. In DNA form, the CDR3 reads TGCGCCAGCAGCTCACAGGATGGAAACACCATATATTTT.

This clonotype was counted at least ten times. Here the CDR3 reads CSARDGTGSSSSPLHF. CDR3 in DNA: TGCAGTGCTAGAGACGGGACAGGGAGCAGTAGCTCACCCCTCCACTTT. This chain uses TRBV20-1 with TRBJ1-6; 9 nucleotides line up with TRBD1. CDR1 is DFQATT, CDR2 SNEGSKA, per germline (reference sequence). V dropped 0 bases and J dropped 10; count of bases not matched to a gene: 10. This CDR3 contains 16 residues.

In regard to this clonotype: A read error may explain this, as a much larger clone is one base away. The chain carries TRBV6-1 and TRBJ1-1; D unclear. The CDR3 has 13 amino acids. Germline assignment: CDR1 MNHNS and CDR2 SASEGT. CDR3 in amino acids: CAGSERATAEAFF. The DNA for the CDR3 is TGTGCCGGCAGTGAGCGGGCAACAGCTGAAGCTTTCTTT.

In its sample, this clonotype was seen many times. The chain employs TRBV20-1 and TRBJ2-2; 15 bases agree with TRBD2. The germline V gene encodes CDR1 DFQATT and CDR2 SNEGSKA (reference sequence). This CDR3 spans 18 amino acids. The V gene end was trimmed by 3 bases and the J gene end by 7 bases; junction bases not matched to a gene: 12. The CDR3 is CSARNPGLAGGGNGELFF. The CDR3 DNA sequence: TGCAGTGCTAGGAACCCGGGACTAGCGGGGGGAGGGAACGGGGAGCTGTTTTTT.

This clonotype was detected many times. The chain combines TRBV11-2 with TRBJ2-2, with a tentative D call TRBD1 (8 bases). Deletions cut 2 bases from V and 6 bases from J, with 10 bases between. The V gene's germline CDR1 is SGHAT and CDR2 FQNNGV. There are 14 residues in the CDR3. The CDR3 bases are TGTGCCAGCAGCTTAACAGGGGGGGCCGGGGAGCTGTTTTTT. The encoded protein is CASSLTGGAGELFF.

This clonotype was seen many times. The chain couples TRBV7-2 to TRBJ2-7; tentative D call: TRBD1 (6 bases). This CDR3 contains 15 residues. Germline CDR1 and CDR2: SGHTA and FQGNSA. With 5 bases removed from V and 0 bases from J, the gap between germline ends came to 14 bases. CDR3 loop: CASSPEGHSSYEQYF. The CDR3 DNA is TGTGCCAGCAGCCCTGAGGGACATAGCTCCTACGAGCAGTACTTC.

The chain carries TRBV20-1 and TRBJ2-5, with 7 bases lining up with TRBD2. CDR1 and CDR2 from the germline V gene are DFQATT and SNEGSKA (reference sequence). V lost 3 bases and J lost 3; bases outside the gene matches: 4. The length of the CDR3 is 13 residues. The CDR3 DNA reads TGCAGTGCTAGGGCTAGCGGAGAAGAGACCCAGTACTTC. Protein sequence: CSARASGEETQYF.

Only a few counts were recorded for this clonotype. The CDR3 sequence is CASSQAQTSYEQYF. The CDR3, as DNA: TGTGCCAGCAGCCAAGCCCAGACTTCCTACGAGCAGTACTTC. V usage is TRBV3-1 and J usage is TRBJ2-7; no clear D gene. Germline V lookup: CDR1 LGHDT, CDR2 YNNKEL (reference sequence). V lost 1 base, J lost 1 base, and 8 bases lay in between. There are 14 residues in the CDR3.

In this sample, this clonotype turned up many times. The genes are TRBV5-1 and TRBJ1-1, with unresolved D. Trimming cost V 0 bases and J 0 bases, with 6 bases left between them. Per the germline V gene, CDR1 is SGHRS and CDR2 is YFSETQ. The CDR3 extends over 14 amino acids. CDR3 amino acids: CASSLGVLNTEAFF. Here the CDR3 DNA reads TGCGCCAGCAGCTTGGGGGTATTGAACACTGAAGCTTTCTTT.

This clonotype was seen ten or more times. The CDR3 reads CASRQPGQGNTGELFF. CDR3 coding DNA: TGTGCCAGCAGACAACCGGGACAGGGAAACACCGGGGAGCTGTTTTTT. The chain has TRBV12-3 or TRBV12-4 and TRBJ2-2; 9 nucleotides agree with TRBD1. This CDR3 is built from 16 residues. V lost 6 bases, J lost 2 bases, and 7 bases stayed unmatched.

DNA for the CDR3: TGTGCCAGCAGAGGACAGGGTGGGAACACCGGGGAGCTGTTTTTT. Translation gives CASRGQGGNTGELFF. The chain links TRBV2 to TRBJ2-2; 8 bases agree with TRBD1. Germline assignment: CDR1 SNHLY and CDR2 FYNNEI. The CDR3 runs to 15 residues. With V trimmed by 6 bases and J by 1 base, 4 bases remained unmatched.

This clonotype appeared many times. V and J are TRBV11-2 and TRBJ2-5, with no clear D. Per germline, CDR1 SGHAT and CDR2 FQNNGV. The CDR3 has 11 residues. Trimming pared 3 bases from V and 5 bases from J, leaving 4 bases between. The chain's CDR3 is CASSFGETQYF. The CDR3 DNA reads as TGTGCCAGCAGCTTTGGTGAGACCCAGTACTTC.

The chain employs TRBV30 and TRBJ1-6, with D possibly being TRBD1 (6 bases). The length of the CDR3 is 14 residues. Trimming shortened V by 0 bases and J by 8 bases, and 11 bases separated the two germline ends. Germline lookup yields CDR1 GTSNPN and CDR2 SVGIG (reference sequence). This chain's CDR3 is CAWSVPQGYSPLHF. DNA for the CDR3: TGTGCCTGGAGTGTACCACAGGGTTATTCACCCCTCCACTTT.

This clonotype has at least ten counts. This sequence joins TRBV5-1 and TRBJ1-1, with D perhaps TRBD1 (6 bases). Germline assignment: CDR1 SGHRS and CDR2 YFSETQ. The CDR3 is 17 amino acids. V dropped 0 bases and J dropped 1 base, with 16 bases sitting between them. As DNA, the CDR3 is TGCGCCAGCAGCTTGGGAGCAGGGGTTAAGTCGAACACTGAAGCTTTCTTT. It encodes CASSLGAGVKSNTEAFF.

This clonotype was detected ten times or more. The chain uses TRBV9 and TRBJ1-3; D perhaps matches TRBD1 (6 bases). V was pared by 0 bases and J by 2 bases, with 9 bases between. The CDR3 loop spans 15 amino acids. Germline V gives CDR1 SGDLS, CDR2 YYNGEE. As DNA, the CDR3 is TGTGCCAGCAGCGTAGATTGGGGGCCTGGAAACACCATATATTTT. It is translated as CASSVDWGPGNTIYF.

This clonotype was found a few times. The chain has TRBV18 and TRBJ1-1, with unresolved D. V was trimmed by 2 bases and J by 5 bases, leaving 9 bases between them. The CDR3 totals 13 residues. Germline values: CDR1 KGHSH, CDR2 LQKENI. CDR3 bases: TGTGCCAGCTCACCATCGCCAGGAACTGAAGCTTTCTTT. Protein: CASSPSPGTEAFF.